This T cell receptor beta chain was recovered during a study of T cells after yellow fever vaccination. Each CDR3 protein gets one entry after TCRdb re-called the 5' RACE reads with MiXCR. This table holds 620,000 or so distinct CDR3 sequences, 9% to 15% found once. This clonotype originated in a man aged 25-45 years who received the YFV17D yellow fever vaccine. The specimen comprised PBMCs, sampled on the day of the yellow fever booster vaccination.

CDR3 sequence reads: CASSLTPPSVDPEQFF. The CDR3 nucleotides are TGTGCCAGCAGCTTAACCCCCCCATCAGTAGACCCTGAGCAGTTCTTC. This chain uses TRBV7-8 with TRBJ2-1; no definite D call. The CDR3 consists of 16 residues. The V end was cut by 2 bases, the J end by 9 bases, with 20 bases between. Germline loops: CDR1 SGHVS, CDR2 FQNEAQ. Based on the CDR3 plus reference TRBV7-8 and TRBJ2-1, the full variable domain is GAGVSQSPRYKVAKRGQDVALRCDPISGHVSLFWYQQALGQGPEFLTYFQNEAQLDKSGLPSDRFFAERPEGSVSTLKIQRTQQEDSAVYLCASSLTPPSVDPEQFFGPGTRLTVL.